Listed below are T cell receptor beta chains from one sample, sequenced in a study of cytomegalovirus exposure and HLA in healthy donors. Profiling relied on immunoSEQ multiplex PCR, and the TCRdb table lists in-frame clones only, not all of them. There are about 160,000 clones in the sample; roughly four fifths occur only once, and roughly 13% lies in the top ten. Sequencing was done on a sample of PBMCs. The receptors come from a woman in her fifties or sixties in good health and CMV-seronegative. Each CDR3 is given with its conserved first and last residue. Fields, in order: J gene, D gene, clone size, V gene, CDR3 DNA, CDR3 protein. A D gene is named only where the DNA matches it firmly. Clone size, where shown, is once, few, many, or a class for clones that have expanded.

j_gene: TRBJ1-5
d_gene: -
abundance: few
v_gene: TRBV25-1
CDR3nt: TGTGCCAGCAGCGATCACCGGGAAGGGGAGGGTCAGCCCCAGCATTTT
CDR3aa: CASSDHREGEGQPQHF

j_gene: TRBJ2-7
d_gene: TRBD2
abundance: -
v_gene: TRBV2
CDR3nt: TGTGCCAGCAGTGTTAGCGGGGGGCCCTCCTACGAGCAGTACTTC
CDR3aa: CASSVSGGPSYEQYF

j_gene: TRBJ2-3
d_gene: -
abundance: -
v_gene: TRBV4-2
CDR3nt: TGTGCCAGCAGCCGCGCTGCCGGGGAGGGGGCAGATACGCAGTATTTT
CDR3aa: CASSRAAGEGADTQYF

j_gene: TRBJ2-7
d_gene: -
abundance: -
v_gene: TRBV5-4
CDR3nt: TGTGCCAGCAGTCTGGGGGGGGCAACCTACGAGCAGTACTTC
CDR3aa: CASSLGGATYEQYF

j_gene: TRBJ1-4
d_gene: TRBD1
abundance: -
v_gene: TRBV9
CDR3nt: TGTGCCAGCAGCCCACGGACAGGAGCTAATGAAAAACTGTTTTTT
CDR3aa: CASSPRTGANEKLFF

j_gene: TRBJ2-5
d_gene: TRBD2
abundance: -
v_gene: TRBV4-3
CDR3nt: TGCGCCAGCAGCCGAAGCCTCGGGACTAGCGGGGGGGTGCAAGAGACCCAGTACTTC
CDR3aa: CASSRSLGTSGGVQETQYF

j_gene: TRBJ2-5
d_gene: TRBD2
abundance: once
v_gene: TRBV28
CDR3nt: TGTGCCAGCAGTACGGCGGGAGGGCCGGTCCTGTACTTC
CDR3aa: CASSTAGGPVLYF

j_gene: TRBJ1-4
d_gene: TRBD1
abundance: -
v_gene: TRBV7-2
CDR3nt: TGTGCCAGCAGCACGGACAGGGGGCTTTATCTTGAAAAACTGTTTTTT
CDR3aa: CASSTDRGLYLEKLFF

j_gene: TRBJ1-2
d_gene: -
abundance: few
v_gene: TRBV12-2
CDR3nt: TGTGCAAGTCGCTTGGACAGAACTAACTATGGCTACACCTTC
CDR3aa: CASRLDRTNYGYTF

j_gene: TRBJ2-3
d_gene: TRBD1
abundance: -
v_gene: TRBV19
CDR3nt: TGTGCCAGTACCCTGGACAGGGGGAGCACAGATACGCAGTATTTT
CDR3aa: CASTLDRGSTDTQYF